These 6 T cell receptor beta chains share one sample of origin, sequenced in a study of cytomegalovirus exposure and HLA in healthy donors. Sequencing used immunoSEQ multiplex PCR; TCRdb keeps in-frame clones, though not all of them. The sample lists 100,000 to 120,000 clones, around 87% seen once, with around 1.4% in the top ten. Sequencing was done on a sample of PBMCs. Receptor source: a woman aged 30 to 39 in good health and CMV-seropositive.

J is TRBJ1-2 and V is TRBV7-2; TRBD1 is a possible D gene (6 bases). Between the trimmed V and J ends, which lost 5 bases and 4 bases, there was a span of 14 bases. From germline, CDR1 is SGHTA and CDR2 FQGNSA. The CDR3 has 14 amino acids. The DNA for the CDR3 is TGTGCCAGCAGCGCAATAGAACAGGGCTATGGCTACACCTTC. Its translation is CASSAIEQGYGYTF.

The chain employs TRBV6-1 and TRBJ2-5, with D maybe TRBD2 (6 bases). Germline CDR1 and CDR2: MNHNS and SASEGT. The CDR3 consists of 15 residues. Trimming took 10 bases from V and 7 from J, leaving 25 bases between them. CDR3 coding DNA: TGTGCCACCAACCCTGGGGGGACTCACTTAGGGACCCAGTACTTC. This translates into CATNPGGTHLGTQYF.

CDR3 nucleotide sequence: TGTGCCAGTACCCGGGGAGGGGGGGAGTACGAGCAGTACTTC. It translates to CASTRGGGEYEQYF. The chain uses TRBV7-9 and TRBJ2-7; possible D gene TRBD2, 7 bases. V dropped 9 bases and J dropped 4 bases, with 19 bases sitting between them. Germline assignment: CDR1 SEHNR and CDR2 FQNEAQ (reference sequence). The CDR3 spans 14 residues.

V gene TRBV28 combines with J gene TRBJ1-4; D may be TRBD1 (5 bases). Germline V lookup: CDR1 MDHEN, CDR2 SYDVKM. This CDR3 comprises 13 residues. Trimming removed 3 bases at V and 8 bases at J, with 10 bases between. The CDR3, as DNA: TGTGCCAGCAGTTTGGGGGGACGGGAAAAACTGTTTTTT. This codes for CASSLGGREKLFF.

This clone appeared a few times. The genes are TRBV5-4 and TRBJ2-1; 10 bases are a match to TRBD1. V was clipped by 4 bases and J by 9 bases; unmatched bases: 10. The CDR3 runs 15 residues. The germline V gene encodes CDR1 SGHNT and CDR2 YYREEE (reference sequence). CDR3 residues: CASSNRDRGLGEQFF. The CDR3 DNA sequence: TGTGCCAGCAGCAACCGGGACAGGGGTCTTGGTGAGCAGTTCTTC.

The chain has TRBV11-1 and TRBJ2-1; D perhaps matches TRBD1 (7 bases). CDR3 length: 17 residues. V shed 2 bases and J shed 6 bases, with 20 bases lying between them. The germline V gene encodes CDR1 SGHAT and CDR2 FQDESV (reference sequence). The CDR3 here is CASSLTVGGQAVNEQFF. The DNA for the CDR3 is TGTGCCAGCAGCTTAACCGTGGGAGGACAGGCGGTCAATGAGCAGTTCTTC.